These 17 T cell receptor beta chains were all obtained from the same sample, sequenced in a study of blood T cell repertoires in COVID-19. The assay was immunoSEQ multiplex PCR, and TCRdb's table has in-frame clones only and misses some. The sample consists of under 250,000 clones, 81% of them appearing once. What was sequenced was peripheral blood. These receptors originate from a woman at least 80 years old with acute or convalescent COVID-19.

The chain recombines TRBV28 with TRBJ1-5; D is perhaps TRBD1 (6 bases). Between the trimmed V and J ends, which lost 7 bases and 0 bases, there was a span of 16 bases. The CDR3 spans 16 residues. Germline CDR1 and CDR2: MDHEN and SYDVKM. CDR3 residues: CASNSIPGHSNQPQHF. The CDR3 bases are TGTGCCAGCAACTCTATCCCGGGACATAGCAATCAGCCCCAGCATTTT.

The chain recombines TRBV29-1 with TRBJ2-1; 14 bases are a match to TRBD2. The CDR3 runs to 15 residues. The ends lost 6 bases at V and 4 bases at J; junction bases unmatched: 5. Germline CDR1 and CDR2: SQVTM and ANQGSEA. The CDR3 nucleotides are TGCAGCGTAAGACTAGCGGGAGGGGTATACAATGAGCAGTTCTTC. Its translation is CSVRLAGGVYNEQFF.

The chain recombines TRBV19 with TRBJ2-6, with D hard to call. The V end was cut by 9 bases, the J end by 3 bases, with 12 bases between. This CDR3 region has 14 residues. Germline CDR1 is LNHDA and CDR2 is SQIVND (reference sequence). The CDR3 nucleotides read TGTGCCAGCCACTCTCGAAGTGGGGCCAACGTCCTGACTTTC. Translating it yields CASHSRSGANVLTF.

The chain recombines TRBV29-1 with TRBJ1-2; maybe TRBD1 (5 bases). The CDR3 extends over 11 amino acids. The ends were cut back, 5 bases at V and 7 bases at J, with 11 bases in the middle. The V gene's germline CDR1 is SQVTM and CDR2 ANQGSEA. The CDR3 reads CSVYQGGGYTF. DNA of the CDR3: TGCAGCGTTTATCAGGGTGGTGGCTACACCTTC.

In the case of this clone: At one boundary the junction diverges from the germline segment, which might be a read error. V gene TRBV5-4 combines with J gene TRBJ1-6, with 9 bases aligning to TRBD1. The V gene's germline CDR1 is SGHNT and CDR2 YYREEE (reference sequence). The CDR3 has 15 amino acids. The DNA of the CDR3 is TGTGCCAGCAGCGGAAGGACAGGGGATAATCCACCCCTCCACTTT. This sequence encodes CASSGRTGDNPPLHF.

In this sample, this clone turned up a few times. V gene TRBV6-5 combines with J gene TRBJ1-6; D possibly corresponds to TRBD1 (5 bases). Between the trimmed V and J ends, which lost 6 bases and 7 bases, there was a span of 16 bases. The CDR3 is made up of 15 amino acids. Germline V gene data show CDR1 as MNHEY and CDR2 as SVGAGI. CDR3 DNA: TGTGCCAGCAGATCCTTGCCTCAGGGAAATTCACCCCTCCACTTT. Its translation is CASRSLPQGNSPLHF.

The chain carries TRBV6-1 and TRBJ1-2; 7 nucleotides agree with TRBD1. Trimming removed 2 bases from V and 3 bases from J; junction bases left unmatched: 0. This CDR3 spans 13 amino acids. Germline loops: CDR1 MNHNS, CDR2 SASEGT. In DNA form, the CDR3 reads TGTGCCAGCAGTGAACAGGGGGACTATGGCTACACCTTC. Translating it yields CASSEQGDYGYTF.

The V call is TRBV6-1, the J call TRBJ2-1; TRBD2 matches 7 bases. With V trimmed by 1 base and J by 4 bases, 16 bases remained unmatched. CDR1 is MNHNS and CDR2 is SASEGT in the germline V gene. This CDR3 region has 19 residues. The CDR3 protein is CASSEETNMRLASYNEQFF. CDR3 coding DNA: TGTGCCAGCAGTGAAGAAACTAATATGAGACTAGCATCTTACAATGAGCAGTTCTTC.

The chain combines TRBV18 with TRBJ2-6, with D uncertain. V was shortened by 3 bases and J by 0 bases, with 9 bases between the two germline ends. CDR1 and CDR2 (germline): KGHSH, LQKENI. This CDR3 region has 16 residues. The DNA of the CDR3 is TGTGCCAGCTCACCTACATATGTCTCTGGGGCCAACGTCCTGACTTTC. It is translated as CASSPTYVSGANVLTF.

This clone was detected a few times. DNA of the CDR3: TGTGCCAGCTCCTCCGGGAGCGGGGAGACCCAGTACTTC. Translated: CASSSGSGETQYF. V is TRBV18 and J is TRBJ2-5, with D possibly being TRBD2 (6 bases). CDR1 is KGHSH and CDR2 is LQKENI in the germline V gene. This CDR3 spans 13 amino acids. V was clipped by 6 bases and J by 5 bases, with 13 bases between them.

This chain joins TRBV7-2 and TRBJ1-5; 9 bases match TRBD1. The CDR3 extends over 16 amino acids. CDR1 is SGHTA, CDR2 FQGNSA, per germline. The V segment lost 3 bases and the J segment 1 base; nucleotides outside the gene matches: 4. DNA of the CDR3: TGTGCCAGCAGCTTGGGACAGGGACCCAGCAATCAGCCCCAGCATTTT. Its protein product is CASSLGQGPSNQPQHF.

The table lists this clone with a few counts. The rearrangement uses TRBV5-4 and TRBJ2-2, with D hard to call. CDR1 and CDR2 (germline): SGHNT, YYREEE (reference sequence). With 4 bases removed from V and 6 bases from J, the gap between germline ends came to 10 bases. This CDR3 comprises 13 residues. The CDR3 sequence is CASSPPEAGELFF. CDR3 in DNA: TGTGCCAGCAGCCCCCCCGAGGCCGGGGAGCTGTTTTTT.

The rearrangement links TRBV5-4 to TRBJ1-6; D uncertain. Between the trimmed V and J ends, which lost 2 bases and 7 bases, there was a span of 13 bases. CDR1 is SGHNT, CDR2 YYREEE, per germline (reference sequence). CDR3 length: 15 residues. The CDR3, as DNA: TGTGCCAGCAGCTTAGAGGATTTCGGGAATTCACCCCTCCACTTT. It is translated as CASSLEDFGNSPLHF. Variable domain in full (rest from reference TRBV5-4 and TRBJ1-6): ETGVTQSPTHLIKTRGQQVTLRCSSQSGHNTVSWYQQALGQGPQFIFQYYREEENGRGNFPPRFSGLQFPNYSSELNVNALELDDSALYLCASSLEDFGNSPLHFGNGTRLTVT.

V is TRBV7-9 and J is TRBJ2-7, with TRBD1 identical over 11 bases. This CDR3 is 16 amino acids long. V dropped 1 base and J dropped 2; count of bases not matched to a gene: 4. Germline V lookup: CDR1 SEHNR, CDR2 FQNEAQ (reference sequence). The CDR3, as DNA: TGTGCCAGCAGCTTAGGGACAGGGGGCCAAACCTACGAGCAGTACTTC. This sequence encodes CASSLGTGGQTYEQYF.

This rearrangement joins TRBV12-3 or TRBV12-4 to TRBJ2-5; possible D gene TRBD1, 6 bases. V shed 3 bases and J shed 5 bases, with 10 bases lying between them. This CDR3 has 13 amino acids. The CDR3 loop reads CASSFGGRETQYF. CDR3 nucleotide sequence: TGTGCCAGCAGTTTTGGGGGCCGGGAGACCCAGTACTTC.

This clone was seen more than once but under ten times. V gene TRBV5-1 combines with J gene TRBJ1-1; D is unresolved. CDR3 length: 13 residues. Looked up from germline, CDR1 is SGHRS and CDR2 is YFSETQ. Trimming left V 2 bases short and J 1 base short, with 6 bases between. CDR3 sequence reads: CASSFSGNTEAFF. DNA for the CDR3: TGCGCCAGCAGCTTTAGCGGGAACACTGAAGCTTTCTTT.

This chain links TRBV6-6 with TRBJ2-6, with unresolved D. CDR3 size: 15 residues. V lost 6 bases to trimming and J lost 0 bases, with 9 bases between them. The V gene's germline CDR1 is MNHNY and CDR2 SVGAGI (reference sequence). As DNA, the CDR3 is TGTGCCAGCAGACACGAAGTCTCTGGGGCCAACGTCCTGACTTTC. It codes for CASRHEVSGANVLTF.